Detailed here is one T cell receptor (beta chain). Only a few counts were recorded for this clonotype. This clone's antigen is unknown. No base quality values were provided; no much bigger clone lies one nucleotide off. V gives up 4 bases and J gives up 3 bases, and the segment between their germline ends measures 11 bases. Measured from the cysteine to the phenylalanine, the CDR3 is 14 residues long. CDR3 DNA is the only sequence kept; it has 42 bases, read in frame from the first base. CDR1 and CDR2, per the germline V gene (reference sequence), are SEHNR and FQNEAQ. The sample is drawn from a study of CD8 T cells in ankylosing spondylitis (dated by TCRdb to about 2017). Looking at the study overall: The study profiled T cell receptor beta repertoires in healthy donors and ankylosing spondylitis patients to find disease-linked TCR variants. The full study cohort comprised 25 or so ankylosing spondylitis patients and about a hundred healthy donors. Peripheral blood was sampled, and synovial fluid was additionally collected from ankylosing spondylitis patients. Broader findings and caveats from the paper: In peripheral blood, the disease-linked clones were found at relatively low frequencies and had a CD8+ phenotype. According to the report, matched synovial fluid samples from ankylosing spondylitis patients were significantly enriched for the disease-linked clones. Some of the motif variants had been reported before in the synovial fluid and blood of reactive arthritis patients, a finding that suggests common disease-initiation mechanisms. Blood from ankylosing spondylitis patients appeared to be characterized by a TCR beta motif made up of under ten highly homologous amino acid variants.

The sequencer listed for this sample is Illumina HiSeq 2500. Quantitative 5'-RACE with molecular barcodes was the method used to prepare the TCR beta libraries. The original pipeline was this. A new computational method, built on a probabilistic model of VDJ rearrangement, was used to identify disease-linked TCR variants. TCRdb reworked the public reads: Q25 trimming with fastp, MiXCR clone assembly, productive beta chains retained. Rows are unified per CDR3 protein, each entry keeping the most common DNA and genes. Clone size and V and J calls follow TCRdb, not the original study. For this sample the table gives about 450,000 distinct CDR3 sequences, of which 25% to 30% were detected only once. Over 0.8% of the sample rests with the top ten.

This chain is built from TRBV7-9 and TRBJ2-3; there is no confident call for the D gene. The origin of this receptor is a male donor with ankylosing spondylitis. The source material was blood, either unsorted or a sorted T cell fraction (not recorded which). The DNA is TGTGCCAGCAGCTCCCCCTCAAGGACAGATACGCAGTATTTT. Translated, this is CASSSPSRTDTQYF.